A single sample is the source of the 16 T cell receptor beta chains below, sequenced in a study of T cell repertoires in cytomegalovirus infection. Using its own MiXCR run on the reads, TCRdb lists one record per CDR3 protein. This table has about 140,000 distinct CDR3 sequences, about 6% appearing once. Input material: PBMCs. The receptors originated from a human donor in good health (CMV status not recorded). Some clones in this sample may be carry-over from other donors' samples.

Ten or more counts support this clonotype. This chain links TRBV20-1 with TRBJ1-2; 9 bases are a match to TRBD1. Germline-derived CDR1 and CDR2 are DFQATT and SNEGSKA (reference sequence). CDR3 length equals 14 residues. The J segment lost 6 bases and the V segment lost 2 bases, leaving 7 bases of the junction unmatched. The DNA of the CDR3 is TGCAGTGCTAGACCCAACAGGGGGCTTGATGGCTACACCTTC. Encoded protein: CSARPNRGLDGYTF.

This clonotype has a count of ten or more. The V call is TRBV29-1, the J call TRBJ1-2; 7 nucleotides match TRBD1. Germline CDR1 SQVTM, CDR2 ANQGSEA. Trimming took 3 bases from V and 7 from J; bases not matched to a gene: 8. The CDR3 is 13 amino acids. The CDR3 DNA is TGCAGCGTTGACCTAGGGGGCGCCGGTGGCTACACCTTC. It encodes CSVDLGGAGGYTF.

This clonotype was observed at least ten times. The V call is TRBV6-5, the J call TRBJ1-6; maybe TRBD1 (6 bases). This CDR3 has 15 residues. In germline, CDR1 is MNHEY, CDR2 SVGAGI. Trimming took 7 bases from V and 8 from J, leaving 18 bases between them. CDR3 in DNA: TGTGCCAGCAAAGCAGGGGTATTGGTCCATTCACCCCTCCACTTT. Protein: CASKAGVLVHSPLHF.

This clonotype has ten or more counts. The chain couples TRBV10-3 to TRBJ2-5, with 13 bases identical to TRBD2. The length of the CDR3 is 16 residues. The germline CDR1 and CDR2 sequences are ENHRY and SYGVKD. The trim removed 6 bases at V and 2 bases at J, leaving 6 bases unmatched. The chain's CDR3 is CAISRGLAGTQETQYF. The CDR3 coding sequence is TGTGCCATCAGCCGGGGACTAGCGGGGACTCAAGAGACCCAGTACTTC.

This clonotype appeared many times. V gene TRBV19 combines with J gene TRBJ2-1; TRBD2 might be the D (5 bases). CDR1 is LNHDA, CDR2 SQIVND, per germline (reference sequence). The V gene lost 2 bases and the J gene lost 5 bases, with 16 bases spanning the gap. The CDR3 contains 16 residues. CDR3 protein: CASSIWRSGGHNEQFF. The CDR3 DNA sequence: TGTGCCAGTAGTATATGGAGGTCGGGTGGCCACAATGAGCAGTTCTTC.

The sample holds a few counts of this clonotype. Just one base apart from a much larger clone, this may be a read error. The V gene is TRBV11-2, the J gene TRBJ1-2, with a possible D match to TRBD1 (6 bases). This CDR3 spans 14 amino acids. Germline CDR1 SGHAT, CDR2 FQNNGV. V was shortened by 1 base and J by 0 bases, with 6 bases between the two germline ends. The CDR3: CASSLGTANYGYTF. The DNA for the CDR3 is TGTGCCAGCAGCTTAGGGACAGCTAACTATGGCTACACCTTC.

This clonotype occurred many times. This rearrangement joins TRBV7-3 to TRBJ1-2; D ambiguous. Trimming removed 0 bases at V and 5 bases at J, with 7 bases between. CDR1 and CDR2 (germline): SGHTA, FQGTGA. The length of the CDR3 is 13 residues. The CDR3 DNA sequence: TGTGCCAGCAGCTTAACGGCGGAATATGGCTACACCTTC. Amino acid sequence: CASSLTAEYGYTF. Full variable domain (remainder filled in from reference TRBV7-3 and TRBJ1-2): GAGVSQTPSNKVTEKGKYVELRCDPISGHTALYWYRQSLGQGPEFLIYFQGTGAADDSGLPNDRFFAVRPEGSVSTLKIQRTERGDSAVYLCASSLTAEYGYTFGSGTRLTVV.

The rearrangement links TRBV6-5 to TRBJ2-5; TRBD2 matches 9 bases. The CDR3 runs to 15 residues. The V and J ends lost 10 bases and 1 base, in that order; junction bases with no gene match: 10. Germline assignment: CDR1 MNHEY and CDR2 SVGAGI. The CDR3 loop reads CATLAAGGPQETQYF. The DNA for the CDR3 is TGTGCCACCCTTGCTGCGGGGGGGCCCCAAGAGACCCAGTACTTC.

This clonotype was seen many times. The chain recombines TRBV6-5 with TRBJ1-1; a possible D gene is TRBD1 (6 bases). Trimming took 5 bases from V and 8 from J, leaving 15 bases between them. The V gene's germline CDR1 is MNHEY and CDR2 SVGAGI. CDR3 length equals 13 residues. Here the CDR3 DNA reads TGTGCCAGCAGTGTATTTCGAGGGACAGAAGCTTTCTTT. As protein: CASSVFRGTEAFF.

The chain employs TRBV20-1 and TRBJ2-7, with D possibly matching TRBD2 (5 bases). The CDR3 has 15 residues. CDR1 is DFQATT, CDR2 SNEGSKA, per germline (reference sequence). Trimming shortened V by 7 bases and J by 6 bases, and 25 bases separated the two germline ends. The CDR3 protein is CSVSKHGLGSGEQYF. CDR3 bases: TGCAGTGTTTCTAAACACGGACTCGGAAGCGGCGAGCAGTACTTC.

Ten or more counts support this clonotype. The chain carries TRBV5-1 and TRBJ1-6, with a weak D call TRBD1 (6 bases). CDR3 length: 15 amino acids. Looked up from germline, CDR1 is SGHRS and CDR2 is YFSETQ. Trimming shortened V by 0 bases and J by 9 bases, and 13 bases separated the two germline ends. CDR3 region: CASSLVEGGTSPLHF. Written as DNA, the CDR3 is TGCGCCAGCAGCTTGGTTGAGGGGGGAACTTCACCCCTCCACTTT.

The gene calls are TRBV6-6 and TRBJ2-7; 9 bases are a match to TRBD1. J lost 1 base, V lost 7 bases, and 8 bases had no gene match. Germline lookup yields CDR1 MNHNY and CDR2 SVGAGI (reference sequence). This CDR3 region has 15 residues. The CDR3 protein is CASTTPGTGSYEQYF. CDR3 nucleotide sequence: TGTGCCAGCACTACCCCCGGGACAGGGTCCTACGAGCAGTACTTC.

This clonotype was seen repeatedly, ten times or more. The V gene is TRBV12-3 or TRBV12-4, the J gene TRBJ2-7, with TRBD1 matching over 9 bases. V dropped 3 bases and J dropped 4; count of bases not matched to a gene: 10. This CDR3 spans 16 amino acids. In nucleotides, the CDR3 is TGTGCCAGCAGTTTGGGACAGGGAATAAGGATTTACGAGCAGTACTTC. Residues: CASSLGQGIRIYEQYF.

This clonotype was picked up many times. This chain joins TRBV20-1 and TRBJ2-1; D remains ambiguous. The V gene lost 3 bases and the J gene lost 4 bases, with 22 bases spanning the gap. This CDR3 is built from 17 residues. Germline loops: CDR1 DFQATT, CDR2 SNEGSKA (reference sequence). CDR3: CSASQTLQVYVYNEQFF. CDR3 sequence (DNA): TGCAGTGCTAGCCAGACCCTTCAGGTTTATGTGTACAATGAGCAGTTCTTC.

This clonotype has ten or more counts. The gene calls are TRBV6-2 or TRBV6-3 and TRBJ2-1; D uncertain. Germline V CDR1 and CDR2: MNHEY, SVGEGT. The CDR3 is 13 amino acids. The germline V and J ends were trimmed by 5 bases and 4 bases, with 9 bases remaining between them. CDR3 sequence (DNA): TGTGCCAGCAGTCGTGACTCATACAATGAGCAGTTCTTC. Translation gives CASSRDSYNEQFF.

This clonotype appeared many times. CDR3 coding DNA: TGTGCCAGCAGCTTAGAGGGGTTGCGGGGGGCGAGCACTGAAGCTTTCTTT. Amino acids: CASSLEGLRGASTEAFF. This chain joins TRBV7-2 and TRBJ1-1; tentative D call: TRBD1 (6 bases). The V gene lost 1 base and the J gene lost 4 bases, with 19 bases spanning the gap. Germline V lookup: CDR1 SGHTA, CDR2 FQGNSA. The CDR3 totals 17 residues.